This entry describes one T cell receptor (beta chain). This record comes from a study of blood T cell repertoires in COVID-19. At the level of the study: From T cells, B-cell-depleted T cells, or PBMCs came the material, which was cDNA or gDNA.

Original data processing: Quantification of nucleated cells was approximated via reference gene primer amplification. Libraries were prepared by immunoSEQ multiplex PCR; TCRdb keeps only in-frame clonotypes and omits some of them. That table gives V, J and clone size, and the DNA gave D and trimming. This sample yields 200,000 to 250,000 clones, of which around nine tenths are seen a single time; 4% to 5.5% belongs to the top ten. Germline V gene data show CDR1 as SGHTA and CDR2 as FQGNSA. Between the trimmed V and J ends, which lost 5 bases and 3 bases, there was a span of 16 bases. The CDR3 runs 15 residues.

The material sequenced was peripheral blood. This chain uses TRBV7-2 with TRBJ1-1; D not resolved. This TCR was sampled from a woman between 35 and 50 years old with acute or convalescent COVID-19. CDR3 residues: CASSGGVGSHTEAFF. The CDR3 nucleotides read TGTGCCAGCAGCGGCGGGGTAGGGTCCCACACTGAAGCTTTCTTT.